There are a few counts of the clone carrying this TCR beta chain. TCRdb re-analysed the PCR reads in MiXCR, keeping a single row per CDR3 protein. The data show roughly 2,000 distinct CDR3 sequences, approximately 40% seen once. This sample was taken from a study of immune characterization of retroperitoneal liposarcoma. The CDR3 is 18 residues long. Trimming at V came to 5 bases and at J to 4 bases, leaving 15 bases not matched to a gene. Germline loops: CDR1 ENHRY, CDR2 SYGVKD. The clonotype originates from a male donor with retroperitoneal liposarcoma. The sequencing input was tumor tissue. The V gene is TRBV10-3, the J gene TRBJ2-3; 10 bases map to TRBD2. Written as DNA, the CDR3 is TGTGCCATCAGTCAGCCGGGACTAGCGCCAGTAAAGGCAGATACGCAGTATTTT. Amino acids: CAISQPGLAPVKADTQYF.